This T cell receptor (beta chain) appears in the sequencing data of a study of tumor-infiltrating lymphocytes in localized non-small cell lung cancer. As regards this clone: Its antigen is unknown.

Deletions cut 4 bases from V and 0 bases from J, with 13 bases between. This CDR3 spans 15 amino acids. CDR1 SGHDT and CDR2 YYEEEE come from the germline V gene. Method: immunoSEQ multiplex PCR; TCRdb's copy keeps in-frame clones and lacks some. This table holds under 6,000 clones, about 96% found once. Study outcomes and limitations: Different pieces of the same tissue went to different assays, confounding technical variation with intratumor heterogeneity. Tumors had more T cell infiltration than uninvolved lung, per TCRbeta sequencing and CD3 counts.

The clonotype originates from a human donor with non-small cell lung cancer. The chain has TRBV5-6 and TRBJ2-5, with D uncertain. Sequences were obtained from uninvolved lung tissue not adjacent to the tumor. DNA of the CDR3: TGTGCCAGCAGCACAAAAACCGAGTACCAAGAGACCCAGTACTTC. Its translation: CASSTKTEYQETQYF.